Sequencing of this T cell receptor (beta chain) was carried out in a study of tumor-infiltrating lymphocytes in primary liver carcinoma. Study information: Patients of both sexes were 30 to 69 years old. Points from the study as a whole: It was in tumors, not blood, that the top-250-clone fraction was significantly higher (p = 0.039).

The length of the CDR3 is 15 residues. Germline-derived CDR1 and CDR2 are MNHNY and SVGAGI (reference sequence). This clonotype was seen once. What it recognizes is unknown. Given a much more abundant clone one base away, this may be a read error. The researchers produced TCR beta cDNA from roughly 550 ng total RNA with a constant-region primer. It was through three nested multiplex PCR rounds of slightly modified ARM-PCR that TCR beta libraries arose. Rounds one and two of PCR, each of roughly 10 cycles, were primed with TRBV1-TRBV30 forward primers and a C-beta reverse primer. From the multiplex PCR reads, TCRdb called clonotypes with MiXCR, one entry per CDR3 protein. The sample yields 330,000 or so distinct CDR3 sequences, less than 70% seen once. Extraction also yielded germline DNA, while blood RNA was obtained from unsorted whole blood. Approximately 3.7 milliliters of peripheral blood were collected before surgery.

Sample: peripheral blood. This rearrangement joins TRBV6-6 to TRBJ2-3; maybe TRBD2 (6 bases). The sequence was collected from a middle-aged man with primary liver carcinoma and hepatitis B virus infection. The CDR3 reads CASSNSSVSTDTQYF. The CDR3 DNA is TGTGCCAGCAGTAACTCTAGCGTCAGCACAGATACGCAGTATTTT.